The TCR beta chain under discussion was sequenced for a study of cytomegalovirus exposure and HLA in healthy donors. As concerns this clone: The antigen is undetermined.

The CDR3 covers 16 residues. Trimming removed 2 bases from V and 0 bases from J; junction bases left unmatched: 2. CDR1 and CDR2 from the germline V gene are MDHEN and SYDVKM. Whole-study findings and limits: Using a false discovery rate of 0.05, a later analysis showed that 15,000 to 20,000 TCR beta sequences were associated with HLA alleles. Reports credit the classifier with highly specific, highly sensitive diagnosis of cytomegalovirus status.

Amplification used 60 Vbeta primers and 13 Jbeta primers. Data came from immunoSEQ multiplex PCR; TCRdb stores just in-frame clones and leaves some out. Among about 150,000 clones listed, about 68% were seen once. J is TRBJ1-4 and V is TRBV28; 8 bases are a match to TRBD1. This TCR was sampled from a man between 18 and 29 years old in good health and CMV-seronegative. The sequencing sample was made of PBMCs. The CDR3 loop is CASSLAQGATNEKLFF. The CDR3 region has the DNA TGTGCCAGCAGTTTAGCACAGGGGGCAACTAATGAAAAACTGTTTTTT.